Shown below are 32 T cell receptor beta chains from a single sample sequenced in a study of beta chain features in type 1 diabetes. The study reverse transcribed the entire isolated RNA, so it sequenced expressed TCRB transcripts. TCRdb keeps only in-frame clones here, not all; method: immunoSEQ multiplex PCR. The sample lists 300,000 to 450,000 clones, 10% to 15% seen once, with more than 0.015% in the top ten. The sample consisted of naive CD4+ T cells from blood. These receptors all come from a man aged 18 to 30 in good health.

This clone was found a few times. The rearrangement links TRBV29-1 to TRBJ2-1, with TRBD2 identical over 7 bases. Germline assignment: CDR1 SQVTM and CDR2 ANQGSEA. V lost 5 bases and J lost 4; bases outside the gene matches: 8. The CDR3 is made up of 14 amino acids. The CDR3 DNA is TGCAGCGTTCGTGTGGGAGCGGGGTACAATGAGCAGTTCTTC. Residues: CSVRVGAGYNEQFF.

The gene calls are TRBV7-9 and TRBJ2-1; a weak D match, TRBD2 (6 bases). Germline V gene sequence: CDR1 SEHNR, CDR2 FQNEAQ (reference sequence). The CDR3 spans 18 residues. V was trimmed by 2 bases and J by 3 bases, leaving 20 bases between them. Here the CDR3 DNA reads TGTGCCAGCAGCTTATGGAGGGGTGGAGGAAAAAACTACAATGAGCAGTTCTTC. It translates to CASSLWRGGGKNYNEQFF.

This clone was observed a few times. The genes are TRBV6-6 and TRBJ1-1; D is possibly TRBD1 (6 bases). The CDR3 has 11 residues. CDR1 is MNHNY, CDR2 SVGAGI, per germline (reference sequence). Trimming pared 4 bases from V and 10 bases from J, leaving 10 bases between. The CDR3 DNA follows: TGTGCCAGCAGTTCCAGGGGAGCAGCTTTCTTT. Translation gives CASSSRGAAFF.

This sequence joins TRBV30 and TRBJ2-7, with TRBD1 matching 9 bases. The CDR3 covers 14 residues. Trimming cost V 6 bases and J 0 bases; bases outside gene matches: 6. The V gene's germline CDR1 is GTSNPN and CDR2 SVGIG (reference sequence). DNA for the CDR3: TGTGCCTGCTGGAGGGGACAGGGCTCCTACGAGCAGTACTTC. It translates to CACWRGQGSYEQYF. Full variable domain (outside the CDR3, taken from reference TRBV30 and TRBJ2-7): SQTIHQWPATLVQPVGSPLSLECTVEGTSNPNLYWYRQAAGRGLQLLFYSVGIGQISSEVPQNLSASRPQDRQFILSSKKLLLSDSGFYLCACWRGQGSYEQYFGPGTRLTVT.

This clone was seen only a few times. The chain employs TRBV28 and TRBJ2-5, with a possible D match to TRBD2 (6 bases). The CDR3 runs to 10 residues. Germline V gene data show CDR1 as MDHEN and CDR2 as SYDVKM. V lost 7 bases and J 11 bases, leaving 11 bases between the germline ends. CDR3 nucleotides: TGTGCCAGCACGGGGGTGCAACAGTACTTC. It encodes CASTGVQQYF. Full variable domain (missing parts from reference TRBV28 and TRBJ2-5): DVKVTQSSRYLVKRTGEKVFLECVQDMDHENMFWYRQDPGLGLRLIYFSYDVKMKEKGDIPEGYSVSREKKERFSLILESASTNQTSMYLCASTGVQQYFGPGTRLLVL.

The chain recombines TRBV19 with TRBJ2-5, with D perhaps matching TRBD2 (5 bases). Trimming took 3 bases from V and 4 from J, leaving 12 bases between them. Germline lookup yields CDR1 LNHDA and CDR2 SQIVND (reference sequence). The CDR3 length is 14 residues. CDR3 DNA sequence: TGTGCCAGTAGTATTCGAGGGAGTGGAGAGACCCAGTACTTC. Its translation: CASSIRGSGETQYF.

This clone was observed once. The chain couples TRBV6-6 to TRBJ2-7; D possibly corresponds to TRBD1 (5 bases). Trimming took 2 bases from V and 1 from J, leaving 6 bases between them. Germline lookup yields CDR1 MNHNY and CDR2 SVGAGI (reference sequence). The CDR3 runs to 13 residues. The CDR3: CASSYRQSYEQYF. For the CDR3, the DNA is TGTGCCAGCAGTTACAGACAGTCCTACGAGCAGTACTTC.

This CDR3 is CASSEVGDYGYTF. CDR3 coding DNA: TGTGCCAGCAGCGAGGTCGGAGACTATGGCTACACCTTC. The chain couples TRBV7-2 to TRBJ1-2, with D unresolved. Germline CDR1 and CDR2: SGHTA and FQGNSA. The CDR3 has 13 residues. The V end was cut by 5 bases, the J end by 3 bases, with 10 bases between.

Here the CDR3 DNA reads TGTGCCATCAGCCAGACTAGCGCAAGCACAGATACGCAGTATTTT. Residues: CAISQTSASTDTQYF. The chain carries TRBV10-3 and TRBJ2-3; the match to TRBD2 covers 8 bases. The CDR3 is made up of 15 amino acids. Germline loops: CDR1 ENHRY, CDR2 SYGVKD. The V and J ends lost 6 bases and 0 bases, in that order; junction bases with no gene match: 5.

The genes are TRBV29-1 and TRBJ2-2, with 8 nucleotides matching TRBD1. V was clipped by 7 bases and J by 1 base; unmatched bases: 5. Germline lookup yields CDR1 SQVTM and CDR2 ANQGSEA. CDR3 length: 14 amino acids. In nucleotides, the CDR3 is TGCAGCGCCATGGACAGGGTGAACACCGGGGAGCTGTTTTTT. Translating gives CSAMDRVNTGELFF.

This clone was observed at least ten times. In DNA form, the CDR3 reads TGTGCCAGCAGCTCCCAGGGGGCAGAAGACGAGCAGTACTTC. Its translation is CASSSQGAEDEQYF. The rearrangement links TRBV13 to TRBJ2-7; 8 bases match TRBD1. The CDR3 has 14 residues. V dropped 4 bases and J dropped 5; count of bases not matched to a gene: 7. The germline V gene has CDR1 PRHDT and CDR2 FYEKMQ (reference sequence).

The rearrangement uses TRBV30 and TRBJ2-7; D might be TRBD1 (6 bases). Germline CDR1 and CDR2: GTSNPN and SVGIG (reference sequence). Trimming shortened V by 3 bases and J by 2 bases, and 14 bases separated the two germline ends. The CDR3 has 14 residues. CDR3 nucleotides: TGTGCCTGGAGCAGGACAGCCCCGGCCTACGAGCAGTACTTC. It specifies CAWSRTAPAYEQYF.

The V and J genes are TRBV30 and TRBJ1-2; 7 bases agree with TRBD1. This CDR3 spans 14 amino acids. Looked up from germline, CDR1 is GTSNPN and CDR2 is SVGIG (reference sequence). V was clipped by 5 bases and J by 5 bases; unmatched bases: 11. This chain's CDR3 is CAWGQEFKEYGYTF. The CDR3 DNA follows: TGTGCCTGGGGACAGGAGTTTAAAGAGTATGGCTACACCTTC.

This clone was detected only a few times. The chain has TRBV2 and TRBJ2-7; D gene uncertain. The CDR3 loop spans 13 amino acids. The V gene lost 6 bases and the J gene lost 1 base, with 10 bases spanning the gap. CDR1 and CDR2 (germline): SNHLY, FYNNEI. CDR3 loop: CASRQAGSYEQYF. CDR3 nucleotide sequence: TGTGCCAGCAGACAAGCAGGATCCTACGAGCAGTACTTC.

Remarks on this clone: The junction departs from germline at one end; a sequencing error may be responsible. V gene TRBV5-4 combines with J gene TRBJ1-2; D not resolved. The CDR3 totals 11 residues. Germline V gives CDR1 SGHNT, CDR2 YYREEE (reference sequence). In DNA, the CDR3 is TGCGCCAGCAGCCTTGCTACTACGCACCTCTTC. Protein product: CASSLATTHLF.

This clone was counted a few times. This CDR3 is CASSPSGGDTEAFF. The DNA of the CDR3 is TGTGCCAGCTCACCCTCCGGGGGAGACACTGAAGCTTTCTTT. The gene calls are TRBV18 and TRBJ1-1, with TRBD1 as a possible D gene (5 bases). Germline lookup yields CDR1 KGHSH and CDR2 LQKENI. Deletions cut 3 bases from V and 3 bases from J, with 11 bases between. The CDR3 length is 14 residues. Combining the CDR3 with reference TRBV18 and TRBJ1-1 gives the whole variable domain NAGVMQNPRHLVRRRGQEARLRCSPMKGHSHVYWYRQLPEEGLKFMVYLQKENIIDESGMPKERFSAEFPKEGPSILRIQQVVRGDSAAYFCASSPSGGDTEAFFGQGTRLTVV.

This clone was seen more than once but under ten times. This sequence joins TRBV19 and TRBJ2-7, with 10 bases fitting TRBD1. CDR1 and CDR2 (germline): LNHDA, SQIVND (reference sequence). The CDR3 extends over 13 amino acids. With 7 bases clipped from V and 5 bases from J, the junction kept 5 bases outside the gene matches. The CDR3 sequence is CASTGTGVNEQYF. CDR3 coding DNA: TGTGCCAGTACCGGGACAGGGGTAAACGAGCAGTACTTC.

This clone was detected only a few times. The chain recombines TRBV7-9 with TRBJ1-1; TRBD1 is a possible D gene (6 bases). With 3 bases removed from V and 1 base from J, the gap between germline ends came to 9 bases. The CDR3 spans 14 residues. Germline V gives CDR1 SEHNR, CDR2 FQNEAQ (reference sequence). Here the CDR3 reads CASSLTGENTEAFF. CDR3 bases: TGTGCCAGCAGCTTGACAGGAGAGAACACTGAAGCTTTCTTT.

In nucleotides, the CDR3 is TGTGCCAGCAGCCCTCGAGGCGACACCGGGGAGCTGTTTTTT. Protein product: CASSPRGDTGELFF. The V call is TRBV5-4, the J call TRBJ2-2; D gene unclear. The CDR3 loop spans 14 amino acids. V lost 4 bases to trimming and J lost 3 bases, with 10 bases between them. Germline lookup yields CDR1 SGHNT and CDR2 YYREEE (reference sequence).

The J gene is TRBJ2-7, the V gene TRBV4-3; TRBD1 matches 9 bases. Per germline, CDR1 LGHNA and CDR2 YSLEER. The CDR3 runs 14 residues. Trimming at V came to 3 bases and at J to 0 bases, leaving 0 bases not matched to a gene. In DNA, the CDR3 is TGCGCCAGCAGCCAGGACAGGGGCTCCTACGAGCAGTACTTC. It translates to CASSQDRGSYEQYF.

This clone occurred a few times. The J gene is TRBJ2-4, the V gene TRBV7-8; 7 nucleotides match TRBD1. CDR3 length: 15 residues. The V and J ends lost 5 bases and 3 bases, in that order; junction bases with no gene match: 7. CDR1 and CDR2 from the germline V gene are SGHVS and FQNEAQ. The CDR3 sequence: CASSPRGGLKNIQYF. As DNA, the CDR3 is TGTGCCAGCAGCCCCAGAGGGGGCCTCAAAAACATTCAGTACTTC.

The chain joins TRBV15 to TRBJ2-5, with D possibly being TRBD1 (5 bases). Matching the DNA end better, TRBJ2-7 makes the J call doubtful. CDR1 and CDR2 from the germline V gene are LNHNV and YYDKDF (reference sequence). The CDR3 covers 15 residues. The CDR3 loop is CATSREWGRSYEQYF. CDR3 bases: TGTGCCACCAGCAGAGAATGGGGCAGATCCTACGAGCAGTACTTC.

Many counts were recorded for this clone. V usage is TRBV7-9 and J usage is TRBJ1-1, with a weak D call TRBD1 (5 bases). Trimming took off 8 bases at V and 6 bases at J, with 13 bases between the two ends. The CDR3 spans 12 residues. The germline V gene encodes CDR1 SEHNR and CDR2 FQNEAQ (reference sequence). For the CDR3, the DNA is TGTGCCAGCGCGTCCTGGGGCGCTGAAGCTTTCTTT. Its translation: CASASWGAEAFF.

The chain uses TRBV30 and TRBJ1-1; D remains unclear. Germline V gene sequence: CDR1 GTSNPN, CDR2 SVGIG (reference sequence). Trimming took 5 bases from V and 9 from J, leaving 13 bases between them. The CDR3 has 11 amino acids. The CDR3 loop reads CAWEIAIKAFF. The CDR3 DNA reads as TGTGCCTGGGAAATAGCAATAAAAGCTTTCTTT.

The V gene is TRBV4-3, the J gene TRBJ1-5; 10 nucleotides align to TRBD1. The junction had 2 bases not matched to a gene; V was cut back by 4 bases and J by 2 bases. Germline loops: CDR1 LGHNA, CDR2 YSLEER. CDR3 size: 15 residues. The CDR3 DNA is TGCGCCAGCAGCCGGGGGACAGGGGGCAATCAGCCCCAGCATTTT. Protein sequence: CASSRGTGGNQPQHF.

Note on this clone: The same CDR3 is also encoded by other DNA sequences in this sample. The J gene is TRBJ1-2, the V gene TRBV7-2; 7 nucleotides agree with TRBD1. The CDR3 extends over 14 amino acids. The V gene's germline CDR1 is SGHTA and CDR2 FQGNSA. The junction had 5 bases not matched to a gene; V was cut back by 5 bases and J by 2 bases. CDR3 in amino acids: CASSPRTGNYGYTF. The DNA for the CDR3 is TGTGCCAGCAGCCCCCGGACAGGAAACTATGGCTACACCTTC.

This clone was observed a handful of times. V gene TRBV5-4 combines with J gene TRBJ1-1; tentative D call: TRBD1 (6 bases). Germline CDR1 SGHNT, CDR2 YYREEE (reference sequence). CDR3 size: 14 residues. V was shortened by 4 bases and J by 5 bases, with 15 bases between the two germline ends. Here the CDR3 DNA reads TGTGCCAGCAGCGCGCAACAGGGATATACTGAAGCTTTCTTT. This gives the protein CASSAQQGYTEAFF.

The chain joins TRBV19 to TRBJ2-1; possible D gene TRBD1, 6 bases. V was shortened by 7 bases and J by 2 bases, with 12 bases between the two germline ends. This CDR3 region has 14 residues. Germline-derived CDR1 and CDR2 are LNHDA and SQIVND (reference sequence). The CDR3 nucleotides are TGTGCCAGTACCTCCGGGGACACCTACAATGAGCAGTTCTTC. Its protein product is CASTSGDTYNEQFF.

This chain uses TRBV30 with TRBJ1-2; D is uncertain. The V end was cut by 0 bases, the J end by 8 bases, with 10 bases between. This CDR3 is built from 12 residues. Germline V gene sequence: CDR1 GTSNPN, CDR2 SVGIG (reference sequence). The CDR3 reads CAWSVEGGGYTF. CDR3 sequence (DNA): TGTGCCTGGAGTGTAGAAGGCGGAGGCTACACCTTC.

This clone was recorded a few times. The chain links TRBV7-3 to TRBJ2-3; 11 nucleotides match TRBD2. Germline CDR1 reads SGHTA; CDR2 reads FQGTGA. Germline trimming cut 4 bases from V and 6 bases from J; bases unmatched to any gene: 9. The CDR3 contains 16 residues. CDR3 in DNA: TGTGCCAGCAGCTACTGGATAGCGGGAGGGCCGGATACGCAGTATTTT. Protein sequence: CASSYWIAGGPDTQYF.

V gene TRBV5-1 combines with J gene TRBJ1-1; D is possibly TRBD1 (5 bases). The germline gives CDR1 SGHRS, CDR2 YFSETQ. This CDR3 comprises 14 residues. V was pared by 4 bases and J by 4 bases, with 14 bases between. CDR3 in amino acids: CASSGGTAFTEAFF. For the CDR3, the DNA is TGCGCCAGCAGCGGGGGGACCGCCTTCACTGAAGCTTTCTTT.

The chain carries TRBV18 and TRBJ1-1, with TRBD1 matching 7 bases. J was trimmed by 0 bases and V by 4 bases; bases with no gene match: 11. The CDR3 is 17 amino acids. Per the germline V gene, CDR1 is KGHSH and CDR2 is LQKENI. CDR3 amino acids: CASSLDAGQIMNTEAFF. The CDR3 DNA reads TGTGCCAGCTCACTGGATGCGGGACAGATAATGAACACTGAAGCTTTCTTT.